The T cell receptor beta chain under discussion was sequenced for a study of OX40 agonist ivuxolimab in advanced cancers. Method: immunoSEQ multiplex PCR; TCRdb's copy keeps in-frame clones and lacks some. The table shows 8,000 or so clones, with around 91% occurring only once. The germline V gene has CDR1 ENHRY and CDR2 SYGVKD. The CDR3 length is 14 residues. The V gene lost 4 bases and the J gene lost 1 base, with 10 bases spanning the gap. This TCR came from an adult with an advanced solid tumor such as melanoma, head and neck, liver or kidney cancer. The V gene is TRBV10-3, the J gene TRBJ1-1, with a weak D call TRBD1 (5 bases). The starting material was CD4+ or CD8+ T cells sorted from blood, obtained in a trial of the OX40 agonist ivuxolimab. CDR3 region: CAISVGGGNTEAFF. The CDR3 DNA sequence: TGTGCCATCAGTGTCGGCGGGGGGAACACTGAAGCTTTCTTT.